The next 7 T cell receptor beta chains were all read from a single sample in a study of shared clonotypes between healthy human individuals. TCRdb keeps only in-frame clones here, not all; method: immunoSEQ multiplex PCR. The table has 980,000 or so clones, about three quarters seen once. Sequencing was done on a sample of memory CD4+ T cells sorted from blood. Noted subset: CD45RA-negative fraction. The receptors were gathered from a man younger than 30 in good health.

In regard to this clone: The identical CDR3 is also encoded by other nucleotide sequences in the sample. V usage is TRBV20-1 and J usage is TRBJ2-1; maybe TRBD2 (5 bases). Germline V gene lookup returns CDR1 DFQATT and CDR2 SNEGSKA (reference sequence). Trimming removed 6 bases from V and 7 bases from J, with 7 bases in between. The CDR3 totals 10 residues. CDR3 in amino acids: CSARVNEQFF. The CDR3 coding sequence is TGCAGTGCGAGGGTGAATGAGCAGTTCTTC.

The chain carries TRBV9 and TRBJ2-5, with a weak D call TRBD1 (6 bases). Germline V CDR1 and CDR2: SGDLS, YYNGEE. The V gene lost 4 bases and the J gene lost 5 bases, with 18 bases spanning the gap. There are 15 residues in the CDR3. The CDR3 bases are TGTGCCAGCAGCCGGGCTCAGGGGACGGTCGAGACCCAGTACTTC. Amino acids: CASSRAQGTVETQYF.

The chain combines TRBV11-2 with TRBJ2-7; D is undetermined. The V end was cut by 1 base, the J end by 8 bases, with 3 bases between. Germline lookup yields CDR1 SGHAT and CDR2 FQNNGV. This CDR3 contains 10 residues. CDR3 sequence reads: CASSLGKQYF. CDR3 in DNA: TGTGCCAGCAGCTTAGGGAAGCAGTACTTC.

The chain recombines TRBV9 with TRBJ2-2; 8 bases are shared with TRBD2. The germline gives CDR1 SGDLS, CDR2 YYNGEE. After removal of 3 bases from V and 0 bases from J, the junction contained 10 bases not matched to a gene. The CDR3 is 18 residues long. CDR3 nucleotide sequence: TGTGCCAGCAGCGCTACCCATTGGCGGGAGGCGAACACCGGGGAGCTGTTTTTT. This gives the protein CASSATHWREANTGELFF.

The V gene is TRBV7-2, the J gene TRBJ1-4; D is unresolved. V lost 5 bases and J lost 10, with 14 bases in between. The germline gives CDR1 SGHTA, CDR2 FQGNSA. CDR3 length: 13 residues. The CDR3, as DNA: TGTGCCAGCAGCCCCGAAGGAGGGCGAAAACTGTTTTTT. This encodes CASSPEGGRKLFF.

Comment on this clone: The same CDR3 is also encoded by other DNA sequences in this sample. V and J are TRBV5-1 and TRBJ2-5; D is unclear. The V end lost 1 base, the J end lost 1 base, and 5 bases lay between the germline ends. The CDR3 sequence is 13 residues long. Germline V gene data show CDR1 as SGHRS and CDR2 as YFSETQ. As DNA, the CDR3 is TGCGCCAGCAGCTTGCGGCCCCAAGAGACCCAGTACTTC. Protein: CASSLRPQETQYF.

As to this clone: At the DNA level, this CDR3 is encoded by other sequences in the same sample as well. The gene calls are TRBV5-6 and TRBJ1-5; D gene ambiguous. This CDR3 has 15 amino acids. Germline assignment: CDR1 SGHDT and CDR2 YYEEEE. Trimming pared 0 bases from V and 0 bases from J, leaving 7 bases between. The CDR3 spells CASSLEGSSNQPQHF. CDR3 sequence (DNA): TGTGCCAGCAGCTTGGAAGGGTCTAGCAATCAGCCCCAGCATTTT. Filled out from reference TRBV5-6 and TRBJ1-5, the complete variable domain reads DAGVTQSPTHLIKTRGQQVTLRCSPKSGHDTVSWYQQALGQGPQFIFQYYEEEERQRGNFPDRFSGHQFPNYSSELNVNALLLGDSALYLCASSLEGSSNQPQHFGDGTRLSIL.